The clone carrying this TCR beta chain was found many times. Its antigen is not identified. The CDR3 length is 17 residues. With V trimmed by 2 bases and J by 1 base, 10 bases remained unmatched. Germline CDR1 reads SGHVS; CDR2 reads FNYEAQ. One entry per CDR3 protein, called by TCRdb with MiXCR from the reads. The sample consists of fewer than 900,000 distinct CDR3 sequences, under 35% of them appearing once. The source of the sample is a study of T cell repertoires in cytomegalovirus infection. Study observations and caveats: HLA-C-restricted, CMV-specific TCR beta clonotypes were dominant ex vivo.

This clonotype was obtained from a human donor in good health (CMV status not recorded). Some clones in this sample may be carry-over from other donors' samples. Source: cultured CD8+ T cells from PBMCs, taken from culture after CMV antigen stimulation. The chain uses TRBV7-6 and TRBJ1-1; 7 bases are shared with TRBD1. CDR3 loop: CASSLTMGGQTNTEAFF. The DNA of the CDR3 is TGTGCCAGCAGCTTAACCATGGGGGGACAGACGAACACTGAAGCTTTCTTT.